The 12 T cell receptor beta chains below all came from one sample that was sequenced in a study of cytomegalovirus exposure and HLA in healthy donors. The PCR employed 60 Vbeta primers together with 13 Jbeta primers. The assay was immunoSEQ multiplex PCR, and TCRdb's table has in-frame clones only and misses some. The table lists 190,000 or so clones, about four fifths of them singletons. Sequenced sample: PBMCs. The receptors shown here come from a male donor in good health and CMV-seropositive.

The CDR3 spells CASSTWTGYSPLHF. In DNA, the CDR3 is TGTGCCAGCAGTACGTGGACAGGGTACTCACCCCTCCACTTT. V and J are TRBV6-1 and TRBJ1-6, with 8 bases fitting TRBD1. Germline lookup yields CDR1 MNHNS and CDR2 SASEGT. V lost 5 bases and J lost 10; bases outside the gene matches: 7. This CDR3 has 14 residues.

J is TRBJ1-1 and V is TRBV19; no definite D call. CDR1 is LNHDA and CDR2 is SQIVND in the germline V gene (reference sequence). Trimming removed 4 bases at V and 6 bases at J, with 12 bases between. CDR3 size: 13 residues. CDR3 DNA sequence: TGTGCCAGTAGTAATCGGGGAGGATCTGAAGCTTTCTTT. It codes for CASSNRGGSEAFF.

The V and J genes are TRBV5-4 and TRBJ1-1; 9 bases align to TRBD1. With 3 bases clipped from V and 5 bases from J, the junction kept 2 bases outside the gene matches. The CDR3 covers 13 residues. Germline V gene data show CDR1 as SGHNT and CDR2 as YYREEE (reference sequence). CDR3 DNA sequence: TGTGCCAGCAGCTGGACAGGGGTTACTGAAGCTTTCTTT. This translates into CASSWTGVTEAFF.

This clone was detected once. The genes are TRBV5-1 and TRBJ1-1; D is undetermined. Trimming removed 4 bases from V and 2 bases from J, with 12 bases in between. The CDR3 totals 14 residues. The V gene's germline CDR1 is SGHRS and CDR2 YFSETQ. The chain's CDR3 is CASSETAYNTEAFF. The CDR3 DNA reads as TGCGCCAGCAGCGAAACAGCCTATAACACTGAAGCTTTCTTT.

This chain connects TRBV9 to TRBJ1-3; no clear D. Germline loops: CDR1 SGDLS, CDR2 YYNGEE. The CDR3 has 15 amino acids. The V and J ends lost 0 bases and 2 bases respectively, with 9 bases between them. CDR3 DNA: TGTGCCAGCAGCGTAGGAGGGAACGCTGGAAACACCATATATTTT. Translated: CASSVGGNAGNTIYF.

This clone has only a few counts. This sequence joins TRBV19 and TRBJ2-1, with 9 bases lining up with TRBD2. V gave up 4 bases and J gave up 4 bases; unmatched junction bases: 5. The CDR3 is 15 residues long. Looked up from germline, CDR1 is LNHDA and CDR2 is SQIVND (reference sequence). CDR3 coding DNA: TGTGCCAGTAGTACTAGCGGGACCCATTACAATGAGCAGTTCTTC. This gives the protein CASSTSGTHYNEQFF.

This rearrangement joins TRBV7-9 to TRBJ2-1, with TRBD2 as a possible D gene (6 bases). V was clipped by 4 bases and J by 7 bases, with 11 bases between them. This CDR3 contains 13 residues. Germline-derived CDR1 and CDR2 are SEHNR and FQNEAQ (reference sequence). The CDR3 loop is CASSSRDFNEQFF. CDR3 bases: TGTGCCAGCAGCTCCCGGGACTTTAATGAGCAGTTCTTC.

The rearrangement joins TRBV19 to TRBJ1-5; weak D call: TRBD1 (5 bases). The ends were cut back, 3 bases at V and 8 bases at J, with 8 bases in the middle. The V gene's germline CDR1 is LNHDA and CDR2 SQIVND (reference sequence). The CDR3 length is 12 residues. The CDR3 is CASSMGPEPQHF. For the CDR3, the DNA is TGTGCCAGTAGTATGGGGCCGGAGCCCCAGCATTTT.

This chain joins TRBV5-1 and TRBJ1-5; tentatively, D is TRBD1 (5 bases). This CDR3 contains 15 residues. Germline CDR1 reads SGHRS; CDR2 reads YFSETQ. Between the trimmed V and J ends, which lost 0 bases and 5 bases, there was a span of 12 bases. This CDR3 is CASSLGGISYQPQHF. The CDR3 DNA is TGCGCCAGCAGCTTGGGGGGCATATCGTATCAGCCCCAGCATTTT. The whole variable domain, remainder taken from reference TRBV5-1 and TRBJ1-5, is KAGVTQTPRYLIKTRGQQVTLSCSPISGHRSVSWYQQTPGQGLQFLFEYFSETQRNKGNFPGRFSGRQFSNSRSEMNVSTLELGDSALYLCASSLGGISYQPQHFGDGTRLSIL.

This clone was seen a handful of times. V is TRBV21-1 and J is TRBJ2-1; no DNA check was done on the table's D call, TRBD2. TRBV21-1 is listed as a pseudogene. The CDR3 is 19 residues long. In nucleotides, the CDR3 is TGTGCCAGCAGCAAAGCGAATCGACTAGCGGGAGCGCCCGACAATGAGCAGTTCTTC. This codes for CASSKANRLAGAPDNEQFF.

The CDR3: CASSLQGTTEAFF. The CDR3 DNA reads TGTGCCAGTAGTCTGCAGGGGACCACTGAAGCTTTCTTT. The genes are TRBV19 and TRBJ1-1; D is possibly TRBD1 (6 bases). CDR1 LNHDA and CDR2 SQIVND come from the germline V gene (reference sequence). The CDR3 has 13 residues. V was cut by 5 bases and J by 4 bases, with 11 bases left in between.

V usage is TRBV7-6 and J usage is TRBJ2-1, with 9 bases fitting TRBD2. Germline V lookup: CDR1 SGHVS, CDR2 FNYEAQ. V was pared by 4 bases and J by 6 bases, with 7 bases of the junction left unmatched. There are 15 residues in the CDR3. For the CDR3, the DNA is TGTGCCAGCAGCTCGGGACTAGCTTCCCTCAATGAGCAGTTCTTC. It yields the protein CASSSGLASLNEQFF.